This T cell receptor (beta chain) is from a study of blood T cell repertoires in COVID-19. Study summary: The United States, Italy and Spain supplied acute and convalescent COVID-19 samples. T cells, B-cell-depleted T cells, or PBMCs provided the cDNA or gDNA that served as material.

Per the study methods: Estimation of nucleated cell counts was performed using reference gene primer amplification. Data came from immunoSEQ multiplex PCR; TCRdb stores just in-frame clones and leaves some out. D and trimming were read from the DNA, whereas the V and J calls and clone size are those reported in that table. The sample consists of about 70,000 clones, about 89% of them appearing once. Germline CDR1 and CDR2: LNHNV and YYDKDF (reference sequence). With V trimmed by 3 bases and J by 2 bases, 5 bases remained unmatched. This CDR3 comprises 15 residues. Source material: peripheral blood. The TCR comes from an older woman with acute or convalescent COVID-19. The chain uses TRBV15 and TRBJ2-3; 7 nucleotides line up with TRBD1. The CDR3 nucleotides read TGTGCCACCAGCAGTGGGGACAGCTACACAGATACGCAGTATTTT. It translates to CATSSGDSYTDTQYF.